The present TCR beta chain was sequenced within a study of cytomegalovirus exposure and HLA in healthy donors. CDR3 length: 13 amino acids. Germline V CDR1 and CDR2: MDHEN, SYDVKM. This clone showed up just a few times. What it recognizes is unknown. One junction end disagrees with the germline gene, perhaps due to a read error. Findings and limits, study-wide: As was reported, the classifier diagnosed cytomegalovirus status with high specificity and sensitivity.

The primer mix had 60 Vbeta and 13 Jbeta primers. The repertoire was sequenced with immunoSEQ multiplex PCR; TCRdb's copy has only in-frame clones and lacks some. The data hold some 150,000 clones, with approximately 74% observed a single time. This chain joins TRBV28 and TRBJ2-1, with TRBD2 identical over 11 bases. The sample comprised PBMCs. The source is a young woman in good health and CMV-seronegative. CDR3 coding DNA: TGTGCCAGCAGTTTTGTCTTAGCGGGAGGGCGTCTCTTC. This sequence encodes CASSFVLAGGRLF. Together with reference TRBV28 and TRBJ2-1, the CDR3 gives the full variable domain: DVKVTQSSRYLVKRTGEKVFLECVQDMDHENMFWYRQDPGLGLRLIYFSYDVKMKEKGDIPEGYSVSREKKERFSLILESASTNQTSMYLCASSFVLAGGRLFGPGTRLTVL.